This entry lists 8 T cell receptor beta chains sequenced from one sample in a study of T cell changes during pregnancy in multiple sclerosis. Using immunoSEQ multiplex PCR, the repertoire was profiled, and TCRdb retains in-frame clones only, with some absent. Of 50,000 or so clones listed, 90% to 95% are singletons. Sequenced here: CD4+ T cells from peripheral blood mononuclear cells, sampled in the second trimester of pregnancy. These receptors originate from a female donor with multiple sclerosis, enrolled in a pregnancy study.

V usage is TRBV30 and J usage is TRBJ2-1, with 16 positions matching TRBD2. This CDR3 has 18 amino acids. The V gene's germline CDR1 is GTSNPN and CDR2 SVGIG (reference sequence). Losses at the gene ends were 2 bases for V and 9 bases for J; bases not matched to a gene: 13. This CDR3 reads CAWSLPRGLAGGHGEQFF. In DNA form, the CDR3 reads TGTGCCTGGAGTCTCCCAAGGGGACTAGCGGGGGGGCATGGTGAGCAGTTCTTC.

This clone was recorded once. V usage is TRBV7-8 and J usage is TRBJ1-3; 10 positions agree with TRBD1. J lost 2 bases, V lost 8 bases, and 3 bases had no gene match. The CDR3 covers 14 residues. Germline V gene data show CDR1 as SGHVS and CDR2 as FQNEAQ. CDR3 residues: CASGGQGAGNTIYF. Here the CDR3 DNA reads TGTGCCAGCGGTGGACAGGGGGCTGGAAACACCATATATTTT.

This clone was detected only once. J is TRBJ2-1 and V is TRBV19, with 10 bases lining up with TRBD1. This CDR3 has 16 amino acids. Germline CDR1 and CDR2: LNHDA and SQIVND (reference sequence). V lost 3 bases to trimming and J lost 5 bases; unmatched junction nucleotides: 7. The CDR3 region is CASSIGTGVGDNEQFF. CDR3 nucleotide sequence: TGTGCCAGTAGTATCGGGACAGGGGTAGGGGACAATGAGCAGTTCTTC.

The CDR3 loop is CASSLSFRVNQETQYF. CDR3 in DNA: TGCGCCAGCAGCTTGTCCTTCAGGGTTAACCAAGAGACCCAGTACTTC. The V and J genes are TRBV5-1 and TRBJ2-5; D is perhaps TRBD1 (5 bases). V was cut by 1 base and J by 0 bases, with 13 bases left in between. This CDR3 has 16 amino acids. Germline CDR1 reads SGHRS; CDR2 reads YFSETQ.

The chain is built from TRBV4-3 and TRBJ1-3; D ambiguous. The CDR3 contains 16 residues. V gave up 1 base and J gave up 0 bases, with 10 bases separating them. From germline, CDR1 is LGHNA and CDR2 YSLEER. CDR3 nucleotides: TGCGCCAGCAGCCAAGCCCTCCTAAGCTCTGGAAACACCATATATTTT. Translating gives CASSQALLSSGNTIYF.

V usage is TRBV5-6 and J usage is TRBJ2-7; 7 bases are shared with TRBD2. The CDR3 is 14 amino acids. The V segment lost 4 bases and the J segment 2 bases; nucleotides outside the gene matches: 6. Germline values: CDR1 SGHDT, CDR2 YYEEEE. In DNA, the CDR3 is TGTGCCAGCAGCCCACCGGGACTACCCTACGAGCAGTACTTC. Protein sequence: CASSPPGLPYEQYF.

The chain combines TRBV9 with TRBJ1-2; 10 bases are shared with TRBD1. With 0 bases clipped from V and 4 bases from J, the junction kept 9 bases outside the gene matches. Per germline, CDR1 SGDLS and CDR2 YYNGEE. The CDR3 consists of 17 residues. The CDR3 coding sequence is TGTGCCAGCAGCGTAGCTGGTGGACAGGGGGATATCTATGGCTACACCTTC. The encoded protein is CASSVAGGQGDIYGYTF.

J is TRBJ1-2 and V is TRBV19, with D possibly matching TRBD1 (5 bases). V was cut by 6 bases and J by 4 bases, with 12 bases left in between. CDR1 is LNHDA, CDR2 SQIVND, per germline (reference sequence). The CDR3 spans 13 residues. The CDR3 is CASSLRQTYGYTF. Here the CDR3 DNA reads TGTGCCAGTAGCCTTCGACAGACCTATGGCTACACCTTC.